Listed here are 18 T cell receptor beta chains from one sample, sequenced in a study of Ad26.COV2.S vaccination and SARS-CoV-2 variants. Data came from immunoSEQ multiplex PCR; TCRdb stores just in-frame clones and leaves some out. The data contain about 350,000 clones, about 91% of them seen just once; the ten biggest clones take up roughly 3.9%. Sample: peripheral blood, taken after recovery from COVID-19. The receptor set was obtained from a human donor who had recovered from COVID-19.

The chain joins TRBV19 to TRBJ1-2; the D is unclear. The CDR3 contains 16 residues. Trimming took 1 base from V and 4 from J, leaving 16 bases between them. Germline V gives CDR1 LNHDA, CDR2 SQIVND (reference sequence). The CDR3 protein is CASSIGGYGSLYGYTF. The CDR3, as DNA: TGTGCCAGTAGTATAGGCGGATACGGGAGTCTCTATGGCTACACCTTC. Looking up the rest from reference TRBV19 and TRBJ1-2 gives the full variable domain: DGGITQSPKYLFRKEGQNVTLSCEQNLNHDAMYWYRQDPGQGLRLIYYSQIVNDFQKGDIAEGYSVSREKKESFPLTVTSAQKNPTAFYLCASSIGGYGSLYGYTFGSGTRLTVV.

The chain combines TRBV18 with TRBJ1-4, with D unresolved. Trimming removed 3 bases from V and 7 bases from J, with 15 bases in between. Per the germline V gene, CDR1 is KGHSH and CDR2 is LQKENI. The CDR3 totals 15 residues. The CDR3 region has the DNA TGTGCCAGCTCACCCAAGCCAGACATCGGTGAAAAACTGTTTTTT. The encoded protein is CASSPKPDIGEKLFF.

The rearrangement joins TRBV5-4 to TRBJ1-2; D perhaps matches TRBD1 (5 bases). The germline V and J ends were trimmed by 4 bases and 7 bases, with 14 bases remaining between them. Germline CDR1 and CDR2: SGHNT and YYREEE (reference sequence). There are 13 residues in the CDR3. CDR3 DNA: TGTGCCAGCAGCCTGAGAGGGGAGCGTGGCTACACCTTC. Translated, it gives CASSLRGERGYTF. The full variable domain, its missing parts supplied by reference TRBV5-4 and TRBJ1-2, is ETGVTQSPTHLIKTRGQQVTLRCSSQSGHNTVSWYQQALGQGPQFIFQYYREEENGRGNFPPRFSGLQFPNYSSELNVNALELDDSALYLCASSLRGERGYTFGSGTRLTVV.

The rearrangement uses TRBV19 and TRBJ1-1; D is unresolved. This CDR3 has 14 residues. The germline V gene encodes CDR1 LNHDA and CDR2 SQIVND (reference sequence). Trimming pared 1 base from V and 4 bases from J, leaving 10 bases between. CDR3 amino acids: CASSIGGRRTEAFF. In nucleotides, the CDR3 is TGTGCCAGTAGTATAGGGGGAAGGCGCACTGAAGCTTTCTTT.

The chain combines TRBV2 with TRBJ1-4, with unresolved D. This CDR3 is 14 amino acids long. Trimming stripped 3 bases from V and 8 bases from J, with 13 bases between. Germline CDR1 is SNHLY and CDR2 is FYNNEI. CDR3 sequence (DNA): TGTGCCAGCAGTGATCACGGGTTGGAAGAAAAACTGTTTTTT. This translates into CASSDHGLEEKLFF.

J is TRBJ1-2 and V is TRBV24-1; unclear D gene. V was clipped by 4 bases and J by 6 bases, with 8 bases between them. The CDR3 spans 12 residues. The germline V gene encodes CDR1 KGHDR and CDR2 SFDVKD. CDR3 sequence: CATSESGDGYTF. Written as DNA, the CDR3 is TGTGCCACCAGTGAATCTGGGGATGGCTACACCTTC.

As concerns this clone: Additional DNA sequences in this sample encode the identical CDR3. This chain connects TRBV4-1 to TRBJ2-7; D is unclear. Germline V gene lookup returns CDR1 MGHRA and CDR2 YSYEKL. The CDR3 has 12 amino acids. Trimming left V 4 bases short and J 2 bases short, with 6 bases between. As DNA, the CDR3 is TGCGCCAGCAGCCCGGGTCCCTACGAGCAGTACTTC. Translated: CASSPGPYEQYF.

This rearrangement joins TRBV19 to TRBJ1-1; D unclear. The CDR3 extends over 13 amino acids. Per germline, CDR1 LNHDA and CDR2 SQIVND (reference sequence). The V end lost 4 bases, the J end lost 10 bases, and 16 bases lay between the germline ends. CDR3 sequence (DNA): TGTGCCAGTAGTACGGTGGGGTGGGATGGAGCTTTCTTT. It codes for CASSTVGWDGAFF.

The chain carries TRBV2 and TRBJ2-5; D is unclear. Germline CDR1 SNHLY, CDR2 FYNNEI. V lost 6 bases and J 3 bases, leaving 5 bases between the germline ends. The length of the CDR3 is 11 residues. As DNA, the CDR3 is TGTGCCAGCAGGTTGGAAGAGACCCAGTACTTC. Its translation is CASRLEETQYF.

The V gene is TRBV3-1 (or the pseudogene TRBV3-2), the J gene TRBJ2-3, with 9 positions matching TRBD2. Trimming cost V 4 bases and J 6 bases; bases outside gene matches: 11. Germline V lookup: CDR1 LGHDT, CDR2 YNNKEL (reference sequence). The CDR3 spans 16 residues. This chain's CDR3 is CASSPWPAGGLDTQYF. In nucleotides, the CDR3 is TGTGCCAGCAGCCCTTGGCCAGCGGGGGGACTGGATACGCAGTATTTT.

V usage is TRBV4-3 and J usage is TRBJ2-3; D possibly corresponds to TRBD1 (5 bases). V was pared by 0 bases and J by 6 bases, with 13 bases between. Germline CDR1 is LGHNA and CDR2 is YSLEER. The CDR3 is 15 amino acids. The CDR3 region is CASSQEGRGRDTQYF. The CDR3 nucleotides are TGCGCCAGCAGCCAAGAGGGAAGGGGAAGGGATACGCAGTATTTT.

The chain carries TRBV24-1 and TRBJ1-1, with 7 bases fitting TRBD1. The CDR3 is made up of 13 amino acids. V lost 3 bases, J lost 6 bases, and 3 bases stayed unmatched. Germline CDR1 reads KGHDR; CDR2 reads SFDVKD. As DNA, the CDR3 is TGTGCCACCAGTGATCGACAGGGTGCTGAAGCTTTCTTT. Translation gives CATSDRQGAEAFF.

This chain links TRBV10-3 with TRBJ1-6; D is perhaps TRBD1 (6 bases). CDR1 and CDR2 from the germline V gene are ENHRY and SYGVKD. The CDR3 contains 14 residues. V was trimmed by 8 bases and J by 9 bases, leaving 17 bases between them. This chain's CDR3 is CAIWDGQLSSPLHF. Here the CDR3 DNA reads TGTGCCATCTGGGACGGACAGTTGTCTTCACCCCTCCACTTT.

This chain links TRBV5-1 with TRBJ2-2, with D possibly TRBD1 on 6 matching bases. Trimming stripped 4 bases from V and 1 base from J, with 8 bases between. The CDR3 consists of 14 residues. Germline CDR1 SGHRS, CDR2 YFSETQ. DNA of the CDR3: TGCGCCAGCAGCCCGGGACAGAACACCGGGGAGCTGTTTTTT. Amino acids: CASSPGQNTGELFF.

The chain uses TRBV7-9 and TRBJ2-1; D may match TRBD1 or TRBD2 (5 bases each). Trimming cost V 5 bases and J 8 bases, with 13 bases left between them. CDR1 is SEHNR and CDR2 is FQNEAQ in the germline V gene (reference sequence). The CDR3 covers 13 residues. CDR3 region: CASSLWDRDEQFF. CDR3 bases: TGTGCCAGCAGCCTATGGGACCGGGATGAGCAGTTCTTC.

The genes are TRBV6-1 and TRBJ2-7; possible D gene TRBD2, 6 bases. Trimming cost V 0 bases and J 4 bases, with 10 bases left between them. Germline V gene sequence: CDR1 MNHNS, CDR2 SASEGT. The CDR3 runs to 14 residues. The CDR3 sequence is CASSEAWGVYEQYF. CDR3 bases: TGTGCCAGCAGTGAAGCCTGGGGGGTGTACGAGCAGTACTTC.

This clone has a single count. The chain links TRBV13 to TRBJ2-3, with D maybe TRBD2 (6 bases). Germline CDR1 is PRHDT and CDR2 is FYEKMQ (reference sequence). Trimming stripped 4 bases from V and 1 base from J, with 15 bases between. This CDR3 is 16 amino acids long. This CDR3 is CASSSTTGLRTDTQYF. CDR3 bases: TGTGCCAGCAGCTCAACCACGGGACTCCGCACAGATACGCAGTATTTT.

As DNA, the CDR3 is TGTGCCAGCAGCGGACAGGGGAGGTGGGGCTACACCTTC. It is translated as CASSGQGRWGYTF. This chain connects TRBV9 to TRBJ1-2; 8 nucleotides agree with TRBD1. Trimming at V came to 3 bases and at J to 8 bases, leaving 6 bases not matched to a gene. Germline loops: CDR1 SGDLS, CDR2 YYNGEE. There are 13 residues in the CDR3.